One and the same sample provided the 27 T cell receptor beta chains below, sequenced in a study of response to subunit inactivated influenza vaccine. MiXCR, run by TCRdb on the RT-PCR reads, gives a single entry per CDR3 protein. The data hold approximately 500,000 distinct CDR3 sequences, with roughly 23% observed a single time. These data also featured in a second study, about T cells expressing NK-cell markers. This second study notes: 5'RACE template switching with UMIs produced the TCR beta cDNA.

The sample in question was CD4+ T cells sorted from PBMCs, obtained roughly 13 days after vaccination. These receptors came from a man between 50 and 59 years old who received an inactivated influenza vaccine.

In this sample, this clonotype turned up a few times. The gene calls are TRBV7-9 and TRBJ1-1; possibly TRBD1 for D (5 bases). V shed 8 bases and J shed 3 bases, with 10 bases lying between them. Looked up from germline, CDR1 is SEHNR and CDR2 is FQNEAQ (reference sequence). The CDR3 extends over 12 amino acids. The CDR3 nucleotides are TGTGCCAGCCACGGGGGAGACACTGAAGCTTTCTTT. Amino acid sequence: CASHGGDTEAFF.

V gene TRBV20-1 combines with J gene TRBJ2-1, with 8 bases lining up with TRBD2. This CDR3 spans 15 amino acids. The V segment lost 6 bases and the J segment 0 bases; nucleotides outside the gene matches: 7. Germline V gene data show CDR1 as DFQATT and CDR2 as SNEGSKA (reference sequence). The CDR3 spells CSARSGSSSYNEQFF. CDR3 sequence (DNA): TGCAGTGCCAGAAGCGGGAGCAGCTCCTACAATGAGCAGTTCTTC.

The gene calls are TRBV20-1 and TRBJ2-5, with 8 positions matching TRBD2. The CDR3 covers 12 residues. Trimming removed 5 bases from V and 9 bases from J; junction bases left unmatched: 8. The V gene's germline CDR1 is DFQATT and CDR2 SNEGSKA (reference sequence). Here the CDR3 DNA reads TGCAGTGCTCCGACTAGCGCCGAGCCCCAGTACTTC. Its translation is CSAPTSAEPQYF.

The rearrangement joins TRBV5-5 to TRBJ2-5; D ambiguous. In germline, CDR1 is SGHKS, CDR2 YYEKEE (reference sequence). The CDR3 is made up of 13 amino acids. Trimming cost V 5 bases and J 2 bases, with 10 bases left between them. The CDR3 region has the DNA TGTGCCAGCAGACGACCCAGTCAAGAGACCCAGTACTTC. It translates to CASRRPSQETQYF.

This chain connects TRBV7-2 to TRBJ1-2; D gene uncertain. Trimming removed 0 bases at V and 4 bases at J, with 6 bases between. This CDR3 is 13 amino acids long. CDR1 and CDR2 (germline): SGHTA, FQGNSA. For the CDR3, the DNA is TGTGCCAGCAGCTTAGCTGGGCTCTATGGCTACACCTTC. This gives the protein CASSLAGLYGYTF.

This clonotype was recorded a few times. CDR3 in amino acids: CATRQDRPTNTGELFF. CDR3 nucleotides: TGTGCCACACGACAGGACAGGCCTACGAACACCGGGGAGCTGTTTTTT. The chain combines TRBV28 with TRBJ2-2; 7 bases fit TRBD1. V shed 10 bases and J 0 bases; nucleotides not matched to a gene: 11. The CDR3 spans 16 residues. Germline V CDR1 and CDR2: MDHEN, SYDVKM.

The rearrangement joins TRBV29-1 to TRBJ2-6; TRBD1 might be the D (6 bases). This CDR3 spans 15 amino acids. Germline V gives CDR1 SQVTM, CDR2 ANQGSEA. V was clipped by 5 bases and J by 2 bases, with 13 bases between them. The CDR3, as DNA: TGCAGCGTTACCCAGGGGATCACTGGGGCCAACGTCCTGACTTTC. This gives the protein CSVTQGITGANVLTF.

The rearrangement uses TRBV20-1 and TRBJ2-1; D is perhaps TRBD2 (6 bases). This CDR3 has 14 residues. Trimming cost V 6 bases and J 5 bases, with 17 bases left between them. CDR1 is DFQATT, CDR2 SNEGSKA, per germline (reference sequence). CDR3 bases: TGCAGTGCGTCTATCGGAGGGCCTGACAATGAGCAGTTCTTC. It codes for CSASIGGPDNEQFF.

CDR3: CATGEDSLEVQAQFF. For the CDR3, the DNA is TGTGCCACGGGGGAGGACAGCTTGGAGGTTCAAGCGCAGTTCTTC. This chain links TRBV6-1 with TRBJ2-1; the D gene could be TRBD1 or TRBD2 (6 bases each). Per germline, CDR1 MNHNS and CDR2 SASEGT. Trimming shortened V by 10 bases and J by 12 bases, and 28 bases separated the two germline ends. The CDR3 has 15 amino acids.

The rearrangement joins TRBV10-3 to TRBJ1-1; D is uncertain. V was cut by 9 bases and J by 5 bases, with 19 bases left in between. CDR1 is ENHRY, CDR2 SYGVKD, per germline. The CDR3 runs 14 residues. The CDR3 sequence: CAIRTESSGTEAFF. In DNA, the CDR3 is TGTGCCATACGAACAGAGTCCTCCGGAACTGAAGCTTTCTTT.

The genes are TRBV12-3 or TRBV12-4 and TRBJ1-4, with D tentatively TRBD1 (5 bases). Trimming pared 6 bases from V and 5 bases from J, leaving 13 bases between. This CDR3 is built from 14 residues. CDR3 sequence: CASRTGVANEKLFF. The CDR3 DNA reads as TGTGCCAGCAGGACGGGGGTGGCAAATGAAAAACTGTTTTTT.

In this sample, this clonotype turned up a few times. V and J are TRBV28 and TRBJ2-7; 7 bases are a match to TRBD2. The V and J ends lost 8 bases and 3 bases, in that order; junction bases with no gene match: 16. Germline CDR1 reads MDHEN; CDR2 reads SYDVKM. This CDR3 has 16 residues. The CDR3 here is CASRGGRPLKNYEQYF. CDR3 DNA sequence: TGTGCCAGCCGGGGAGGGAGGCCACTTAAAAACTACGAGCAGTACTTC.

The CDR3 here is CASSQGGAGYGYTF. DNA of the CDR3: TGTGCCAGCAGCCAAGGAGGGGCGGGCTATGGCTACACCTTC. The V call is TRBV14, the J call TRBJ1-2; D is possibly TRBD1 (5 bases). The CDR3 extends over 14 amino acids. Germline V gene data show CDR1 as SGHDN and CDR2 as FVKESK. With 1 base removed from V and 4 bases from J, the gap between germline ends came to 10 bases.

This clonotype was found a few times. The chain is built from TRBV5-1 and TRBJ1-2; D might be TRBD1 (6 bases). Germline V gene sequence: CDR1 SGHRS, CDR2 YFSETQ. The CDR3 totals 15 residues. V was shortened by 4 bases and J by 2 bases, with 15 bases between the two germline ends. CDR3 nucleotide sequence: TGCGCCAGCAGCGCCTCTCCCGGGACAAACTATGGCTACACCTTC. Encoded protein: CASSASPGTNYGYTF.

V gene TRBV20-1 combines with J gene TRBJ1-4; possible D gene TRBD1, 5 bases. Germline lookup yields CDR1 DFQATT and CDR2 SNEGSKA (reference sequence). The CDR3 consists of 12 residues. CDR3 region: CSARQSPEKLFF. The CDR3 DNA is TGCAGCGCACGACAGTCCCCTGAAAAACTGTTTTTT.

The CDR3 bases are TGTGCCAGCCGCCCGTACTCCGGGGAGCTGTTTTTT. It yields the protein CASRPYSGELFF. V and J are TRBV6-2 or TRBV6-3 and TRBJ2-2; no clear D gene. The CDR3 totals 12 residues. Germline V gives CDR1 MNHEY, CDR2 SVGEGT. V was trimmed by 8 bases and J by 6 bases, leaving 10 bases between them.

This clonotype was recorded at least ten times. The chain has TRBV3-1 and TRBJ2-1; D tentatively fits TRBD1 or TRBD2 (5 bases each). The CDR3 covers 17 residues. The germline V gene has CDR1 LGHDT and CDR2 YNNKEL (reference sequence). The V gene lost 8 bases and the J gene lost 5 bases, with 25 bases spanning the gap. The CDR3, as DNA: TGTGCCAGCTTAAACGGGCTGGCGCCGGGACCGCACAATGAGCAGTTCTTC. Translation gives CASLNGLAPGPHNEQFF.

The chain carries TRBV28 and TRBJ2-7; TRBD1 agrees at 10 bases. The CDR3 consists of 13 residues. Per germline, CDR1 MDHEN and CDR2 SYDVKM. V shed 7 bases and J 4 bases; nucleotides not matched to a gene: 4. CDR3 in amino acids: CASTSGQGYEQYF. The CDR3 DNA reads as TGTGCCAGCACTTCGGGACAGGGGTACGAGCAGTACTTC.

This chain links TRBV27 with TRBJ2-2; unclear D gene. Deletions cut 6 bases from V and 4 bases from J, with 15 bases between. Germline CDR1 MNHEY, CDR2 SMNVEV (reference sequence). CDR3 size: 15 residues. The CDR3 DNA sequence: TGTGCCAGCAGGGAAGCCCGGGCGTTCACCGGGGAGCTGTTTTTT. Residues: CASREARAFTGELFF.

DNA for the CDR3: TGTGCCAGCAGTTACCCGAACTACGAGCAGTACTTC. Translated, it gives CASSYPNYEQYF. J is TRBJ2-7 and V is TRBV6-2 or TRBV6-3; D not resolved. Germline V gene sequence: CDR1 MNHEY, CDR2 SVGEGT. The CDR3 covers 12 residues. V was cut by 2 bases and J by 3 bases, with 5 bases left in between.

Regarding this clonotype: Given a much more abundant clone one base away, this may be a read error. The chain uses TRBV28 and TRBJ2-7; TRBD1 matches 7 bases. This CDR3 has 12 residues. In germline, CDR1 is MDHEN, CDR2 SYDVKM. V lost 6 bases and J lost 6; bases outside the gene matches: 5. This CDR3 reads CASSLTGREQYF. The CDR3 coding sequence is TGTGCCAGCAGCCTGACAGGGCGCGAGCAGTACTTC.

This clonotype has a handful of counts. The genes are TRBV12-3 or TRBV12-4 and TRBJ1-1; D might be TRBD1 (6 bases). The V and J ends lost 8 bases and 5 bases respectively, with 18 bases between them. The CDR3 covers 14 residues. CDR3 in DNA: TGTGCCAGCCTGGAAGGACAGTTCAGTACTGAAGCTTTCTTT. Amino acids: CASLEGQFSTEAFF.

This clonotype was seen only a few times. V and J are TRBV10-1 and TRBJ2-7; D possibly corresponds to TRBD2 (7 bases). Trimming took off 2 bases at V and 3 bases at J, with 14 bases between the two ends. There are 15 residues in the CDR3. From germline, CDR1 is WNHNN and CDR2 SYGVQD (reference sequence). The CDR3: CASSEAGARGYEQYF. DNA of the CDR3: TGCGCCAGCAGTGAGGCGGGGGCCAGGGGCTACGAGCAGTACTTC.

This clonotype was detected only a few times. J is TRBJ1-1 and V is TRBV7-9, with D possibly matching TRBD1 (6 bases). CDR1 and CDR2 (germline): SEHNR, FQNEAQ (reference sequence). There are 17 residues in the CDR3. Trimming shortened V by 5 bases and J by 4 bases, and 23 bases separated the two germline ends. CDR3 sequence: CASSPPFDREGGTEAFF. In nucleotides, the CDR3 is TGTGCCAGCAGCCCCCCCTTTGACCGGGAAGGGGGCACTGAAGCTTTCTTT.

This clonotype was seen a handful of times. The genes are TRBV12-3 or TRBV12-4 and TRBJ2-1; D remains unclear. This CDR3 spans 11 amino acids. With 8 bases removed from V and 7 bases from J, the gap between germline ends came to 9 bases. CDR3 DNA sequence: TGTGCCAGCCGAGGAGCGAATGAGCAGTTCTTC. Its translation: CASRGANEQFF.

This chain joins TRBV6-2 or TRBV6-3 and TRBJ2-2; 8 bases are a match to TRBD2. CDR3 size: 15 residues. V gave up 0 bases and J gave up 6 bases; unmatched junction bases: 3. Germline CDR1 and CDR2: MNHEY and SVGEGT. The CDR3 DNA is TGTGCCAGCAGTTACTCCATCGGGGGGGCCGGGGAGCTGTTTTTT. Amino acid sequence: CASSYSIGGAGELFF.

This clonotype has only a few counts. V usage is TRBV7-2 and J usage is TRBJ2-2; perhaps TRBD2 as D (5 bases). The ends were cut back, 3 bases at V and 6 bases at J, with 14 bases in the middle. This CDR3 spans 15 amino acids. Per germline, CDR1 SGHTA and CDR2 FQGNSA. The CDR3 nucleotides are TGTGCCAGCAGCTTCAACGTTGCCGGGGCCGGGGAGCTGTTTTTT. Its protein product is CASSFNVAGAGELFF. The variable domain in full, completed from reference TRBV7-2 and TRBJ2-2, reads GAGVSQSPSNKVTEKGKDVELRCDPISGHTALYWYRQSLGQGLEFLIYFQGNSAPDKSGLPSDRFSAERTGGSVSTLTIQRTQQEDSAVYLCASSFNVAGAGELFFGEGSRLTVL.